The next 4 T cell receptor beta chains were all read from a single sample in a study of blood T cell repertoires in COVID-19. Profiled with immunoSEQ multiplex PCR; TCRdb holds only in-frame clones, not every one. This table holds about 400,000 clones, approximately 85% found once. Input material: PBMCs or T cells enriched from blood (not recorded which). The receptors originated from a woman in her thirties or forties with acute COVID-19.

The chain carries TRBV7-9 and TRBJ1-1, with 7 bases identical to TRBD1. V gave up 1 base and J gave up 3 bases; unmatched junction bases: 5. The CDR3 contains 15 residues. Germline CDR1 and CDR2: SEHNR and FQNEAQ (reference sequence). CDR3 residues: CASSLVTGPHTEAFF. The CDR3 nucleotides are TGTGCCAGCAGCTTAGTGACAGGGCCCCACACTGAAGCTTTCTTT.

V and J are TRBV5-8 and TRBJ1-2; 8 nucleotides align to TRBD1. V gave up 1 base and J gave up 4 bases; unmatched junction bases: 12. Germline CDR1 is SGHTS and CDR2 is YDEGEE. This CDR3 has 17 amino acids. The CDR3 loop is CASSLFVGQVSFYGYTF. The CDR3 DNA is TGTGCCAGCAGCTTGTTTGTGGGACAGGTTAGCTTCTATGGCTACACCTTC.

V and J are TRBV6-1 and TRBJ1-6; 7 bases are shared with TRBD1. The CDR3 covers 17 residues. Germline trimming cut 1 base from V and 9 bases from J; bases unmatched to any gene: 12. Looked up from germline, CDR1 is MNHNS and CDR2 is SASEGT. CDR3 loop: CASSEEDRMVGFSPLHF. The CDR3, as DNA: TGTGCCAGCAGTGAAGAGGACAGGATGGTTGGATTTTCACCCCTCCACTTT.

CDR3: CASSRSGTANSYEQYF. As DNA, the CDR3 is TGCGCCAGCAGCCGCTCAGGGACAGCGAACTCCTACGAGCAGTACTTC. The V and J genes are TRBV4-1 and TRBJ2-7; 7 bases agree with TRBD1. The germline V gene encodes CDR1 MGHRA and CDR2 YSYEKL. The CDR3 sequence is 16 residues long. V was pared by 4 bases and J by 0 bases, with 9 bases of the junction left unmatched.